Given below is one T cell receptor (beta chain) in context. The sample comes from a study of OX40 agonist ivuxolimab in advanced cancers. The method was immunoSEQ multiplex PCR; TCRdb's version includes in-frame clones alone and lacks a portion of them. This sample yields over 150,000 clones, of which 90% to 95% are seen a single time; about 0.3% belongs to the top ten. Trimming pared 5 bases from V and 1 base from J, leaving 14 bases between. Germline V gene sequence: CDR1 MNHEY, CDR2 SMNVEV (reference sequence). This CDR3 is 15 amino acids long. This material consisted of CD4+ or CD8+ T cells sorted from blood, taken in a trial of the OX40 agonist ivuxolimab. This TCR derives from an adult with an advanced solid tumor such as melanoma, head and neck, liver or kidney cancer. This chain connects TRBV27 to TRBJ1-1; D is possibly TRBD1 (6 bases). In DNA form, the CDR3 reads TGTGCCAGCAGTCCCGGGACATGGAAGAACACTGAAGCTTTCTTT. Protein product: CASSPGTWKNTEAFF.